Presented here are 27 T cell receptor beta chains from one specimen sequenced in a study of blood T cell repertoires in COVID-19 (dated by TCRdb to about 2020). The library relied on the immunoSEQ multiplex PCR assay. Not all clones reach the TCRdb copy of this immuneACCESS table, which keeps in-frame sequences only. Checked studies attribute under half of the gap to unresolved V genes and leave the rest unexplained. The sample table holds around 250,000 clones, of which about nine tenths were seen once. The ten largest clonotypes hold 6.2% of the sample. The material sequenced was peripheral blood. The receptor source for this set is a man aged 60 to 75 with acute or convalescent COVID-19.

This chain links TRBV13 with TRBJ2-5; 11 bases are a match to TRBD2. Germline values: CDR1 PRHDT, CDR2 FYEKMQ (reference sequence). V was pared by 4 bases and J by 5 bases, with 6 bases of the junction left unmatched. CDR3 length equals 15 residues. DNA for the CDR3: TGTGCCAGCAGCTCGGGACTAGCGGTAGGGGAGACCCAGTACTTC. Translation gives CASSSGLAVGETQYF.

This chain links TRBV5-1 with TRBJ2-1; D gene ambiguous. V dropped 0 bases and J dropped 8 bases, with 6 bases sitting between them. CDR3 size: 12 residues. The germline CDR1 and CDR2 sequences are SGHRS and YFSETQ. CDR3 protein: CASSLGAYEQFF. The CDR3 DNA reads as TGCGCCAGCAGCTTGGGGGCGTATGAGCAGTTCTTC. Full variable domain (missing parts from reference TRBV5-1 and TRBJ2-1): KAGVTQTPRYLIKTRGQQVTLSCSPISGHRSVSWYQQTPGQGLQFLFEYFSETQRNKGNFPGRFSGRQFSNSRSEMNVSTLELGDSALYLCASSLGAYEQFFGPGTRLTVL.

This clone was seen only a few times. V gene TRBV4-1 combines with J gene TRBJ1-3; D possibly corresponds to TRBD1 (5 bases). V was clipped by 4 bases and J by 2 bases, with 9 bases between them. Germline V gene lookup returns CDR1 MGHRA and CDR2 YSYEKL. The CDR3 has 14 residues. The CDR3 reads CASSPWGAGNTIYF. The CDR3 nucleotides read TGCGCCAGCAGCCCTTGGGGGGCTGGAAACACCATATATTTT.

The chain combines TRBV6-5 with TRBJ2-5, with a weak D call TRBD1 (5 bases). This CDR3 region has 11 residues. Germline V CDR1 and CDR2: MNHEY, SVGAGI. The CDR3 DNA is TGTGCTGCAGGGCCCTGGCAGACCCAGTACTTC. It codes for CAAGPWQTQYF.

The CDR3: CASSYSRDSGVSNQPQHF. The CDR3 DNA is TGTGCCAGCAGTTACTCCCGGGACAGTGGGGTTAGCAATCAGCCCCAGCATTTT. This chain links TRBV6-2 or TRBV6-3 with TRBJ1-5, with 7 bases lining up with TRBD1. The V gene end was trimmed by 0 bases and the J gene end by 0 bases; junction bases not matched to a gene: 8. The CDR3 extends over 18 amino acids. The germline V gene has CDR1 MNHEY and CDR2 SVGEGT.

The chain couples TRBV4-2 to TRBJ2-1; 10 bases match TRBD2. The CDR3 runs to 16 residues. Germline CDR1 and CDR2: LGHNA and YNFKEQ. The V gene end was trimmed by 2 bases and the J gene end by 7 bases; junction bases not matched to a gene: 8. DNA of the CDR3: TGTGCCAGCAGCCAAAGGACTAGCGGTAAAGAGAATGAGCAGTTCTTC. It encodes CASSQRTSGKENEQFF.

The chain employs TRBV24-1 and TRBJ2-2; tentatively, D is TRBD1 (6 bases). Trimming removed 1 base at V and 4 bases at J, with 9 bases between. CDR1 KGHDR and CDR2 SFDVKD come from the germline V gene. The CDR3 has 15 residues. CDR3 residues: CATSDFSGATGELFF. The CDR3 coding sequence is TGTGCCACCAGTGATTTTTCAGGGGCCACCGGGGAGCTGTTTTTT.

A word on this clone: Other DNA sequences of this sample code for an identical CDR3. V and J are TRBV9 and TRBJ1-5; D is unclear. This CDR3 has 15 amino acids. From germline, CDR1 is SGDLS and CDR2 YYNGEE. Trimming pared 2 bases from V and 0 bases from J, leaving 9 bases between. This CDR3 is CASSVGPSSNQPQHF. CDR3 nucleotides: TGTGCCAGCAGCGTTGGGCCGAGTAGCAATCAGCCCCAGCATTTT.

The V gene is TRBV24-1, the J gene TRBJ2-2, with TRBD2 matching 7 bases. The CDR3 contains 16 residues. Germline trimming cut 3 bases from V and 3 bases from J; bases unmatched to any gene: 6. Germline values: CDR1 KGHDR, CDR2 SFDVKD. CDR3 protein: CATSDLGGSYTGELFF. The CDR3 nucleotides read TGTGCCACCAGTGATCTCGGCGGGAGCTACACCGGGGAGCTGTTTTTT.

In its sample, this clone was seen once. The chain uses TRBV24-1 and TRBJ1-5, with D hard to call. Trimming took off 2 bases at V and 5 bases at J, with 9 bases between the two ends. Germline values: CDR1 KGHDR, CDR2 SFDVKD. This CDR3 is built from 14 residues. This CDR3 reads CATSDWYQDQPQHF. The CDR3 nucleotides are TGTGCCACCAGTGATTGGTACCAGGATCAGCCCCAGCATTTT.

The J gene is TRBJ2-7, the V gene TRBV19; TRBD1 aligns across 9 bases. This CDR3 comprises 16 residues. Unmatched junction bases numbered 16, after V lost 4 bases and J lost 9 bases. Germline V CDR1 and CDR2: LNHDA, SQIVND (reference sequence). In DNA, the CDR3 is TGTGCCAGTAGTACGTTGTATGGACAGGGGCCCCCGCGGCAGTACTTC. Protein product: CASSTLYGQGPPRQYF.

This chain joins TRBV5-4 and TRBJ1-2, with D possibly TRBD1 on 5 matching bases. CDR3 size: 15 residues. With 0 bases removed from V and 2 bases from J, the gap between germline ends came to 11 bases. Germline lookup yields CDR1 SGHNT and CDR2 YYREEE (reference sequence). CDR3 loop: CASSLALGANYGYTF. CDR3 DNA sequence: TGTGCCAGCAGCTTGGCCCTTGGGGCGAACTATGGCTACACCTTC.

This clone was picked up one time. This chain links TRBV7-2 with TRBJ1-2; D perhaps matches TRBD1 (5 bases). This CDR3 comprises 15 residues. Trimming pared 3 bases from V and 5 bases from J, leaving 16 bases between. The germline V gene has CDR1 SGHTA and CDR2 FQGNSA. The DNA for the CDR3 is TGTGCCAGCAGCTTTAGGGCAGGGATAGAATATGGCTACACCTTC. Its protein is CASSFRAGIEYGYTF.

The chain links TRBV5-1 to TRBJ1-4; tentative D call: TRBD1 (6 bases). Trimming removed 1 base at V and 8 bases at J, with 15 bases between. Germline loops: CDR1 SGHRS, CDR2 YFSETQ. The CDR3 is 15 amino acids. The CDR3, as DNA: TGCGCCAGCAGCTTGCAGCAGGGGTCCGAAGAAAAACTGTTTTTT. Encoded protein: CASSLQQGSEEKLFF.

This clone was picked up one time. CDR3 residues: CASSQGQKGEKLFF. Here the CDR3 DNA reads TGCGCCAGCAGCCAAGGACAGAAGGGAGAAAAACTGTTTTTT. The rearrangement links TRBV4-3 to TRBJ1-4, with D perhaps TRBD1 (5 bases). CDR1 and CDR2 (germline): LGHNA, YSLEER. Trimming removed 1 base from V and 8 bases from J, with 11 bases in between. CDR3 length: 14 amino acids.

J is TRBJ1-2 and V is TRBV5-1; possibly TRBD1 for D (5 bases). Germline CDR1 reads SGHRS; CDR2 reads YFSETQ. The CDR3 loop spans 15 amino acids. The V gene lost 4 bases and the J gene lost 8 bases, with 21 bases spanning the gap. CDR3 nucleotide sequence: TGCGCCAGCAGCCTATCGGTCCTCACAGGTGGAGGCTACACCTTC. Protein product: CASSLSVLTGGGYTF.

V is TRBV3-1 (or the pseudogene TRBV3-2) and J is TRBJ2-2, with 8 bases identical to TRBD1. Germline V gives CDR1 LGHDT, CDR2 YNNKEL (reference sequence). V lost 4 bases and J lost 1; bases outside the gene matches: 2. The CDR3 has 15 residues. For the CDR3, the DNA is TGTGCCAGCAGCCGAGGACAGGGGAACACCGGGGAGCTGTTTTTT. Protein sequence: CASSRGQGNTGELFF.

The V gene is TRBV30, the J gene TRBJ1-5, with 7 bases that match TRBD1. This CDR3 spans 13 amino acids. Germline CDR1 GTSNPN, CDR2 SVGIG (reference sequence). The ends lost 2 bases at V and 7 bases at J; junction bases unmatched: 5. DNA for the CDR3: TGTGCCTGGAGTATGCAGGGGGTGCAGCCCCAGCATTTT. Its protein product is CAWSMQGVQPQHF.

This clone was counted between two and nine times. The gene calls are TRBV7-6 and TRBJ1-5; the D gene is possibly TRBD1 (5 bases). Germline V gene sequence: CDR1 SGHVS, CDR2 FNYEAQ. V was pared by 5 bases and J by 6 bases, with 17 bases between. This CDR3 spans 15 amino acids. The CDR3 spells CASSTDPDRTQPQHF. CDR3 sequence (DNA): TGTGCCAGCAGCACCGACCCCGACAGAACTCAGCCCCAGCATTTT.

This clone appeared a few times. The J gene is TRBJ2-3, the V gene TRBV28; TRBD1 matches 7 bases. Germline lookup yields CDR1 MDHEN and CDR2 SYDVKM. The CDR3 runs 15 residues. The ends lost 6 bases at V and 0 bases at J; junction bases unmatched: 6. This chain's CDR3 is CASSPTGISTDTQYF. For the CDR3, the DNA is TGTGCCAGCAGCCCGACAGGGATTAGCACAGATACGCAGTATTTT.

The J gene is TRBJ2-3, the V gene TRBV4-3; D is undetermined. Trimming took off 0 bases at V and 1 base at J, with 5 bases between the two ends. CDR1 and CDR2 from the germline V gene are LGHNA and YSLEER. CDR3 length equals 14 residues. The DNA for the CDR3 is TGCGCCAGCAGCCAAGATACTGGCACAGATACGCAGTATTTT. Its translation is CASSQDTGTDTQYF.

J is TRBJ1-4 and V is TRBV9; D perhaps matches TRBD1 (6 bases). The CDR3 spans 17 residues. Deletions cut 4 bases from V and 7 bases from J, with 23 bases between. Germline CDR1 reads SGDLS; CDR2 reads YYNGEE. DNA of the CDR3: TGTGCCAGCAGCACCGGCCCTCGGGCAGGGGAGGGTGAAAAACTGTTTTTT. The encoded protein is CASSTGPRAGEGEKLFF.

The V call is TRBV30, the J call TRBJ1-1; tentative D call: TRBD1 (6 bases). This CDR3 is built from 13 residues. Trimming took 3 bases from V and 2 from J, leaving 10 bases between them. The germline CDR1 and CDR2 sequences are GTSNPN and SVGIG (reference sequence). CDR3 sequence (DNA): TGTGCCTGGAGGATCAGGGGAAACACTGAAGCTTTCTTT. As protein: CAWRIRGNTEAFF.

The genes are TRBV9 and TRBJ2-1; D ambiguous. This CDR3 has 15 amino acids. Looked up from germline, CDR1 is SGDLS and CDR2 is YYNGEE. The ends were cut back, 0 bases at V and 3 bases at J, with 10 bases in the middle. CDR3 DNA sequence: TGTGCCAGCAGCGTAGCTGCTACCCACTACAATGAGCAGTTCTTC. As protein: CASSVAATHYNEQFF.

V usage is TRBV19 and J usage is TRBJ1-1, with D perhaps TRBD1 (6 bases). Germline V lookup: CDR1 LNHDA, CDR2 SQIVND (reference sequence). V was trimmed by 6 bases and J by 1 base, leaving 12 bases between them. The CDR3 runs to 14 residues. CDR3 sequence reads: CASRSGQPNTEAFF. The CDR3 DNA follows: TGTGCCAGTAGAAGCGGACAGCCGAACACTGAAGCTTTCTTT.

The chain employs TRBV4-1 and TRBJ1-1; D may be TRBD1 (6 bases). Germline V gene sequence: CDR1 MGHRA, CDR2 YSYEKL. Trimming stripped 5 bases from V and 5 bases from J, with 12 bases between. The CDR3 is 13 residues long. CDR3 bases: TGCGCCAGCAGCTTCGGGGGGCTGACTGAAGCTTTCTTT. Translated: CASSFGGLTEAFF.

The genes are TRBV3-1 (or the pseudogene TRBV3-2) and TRBJ2-4; no reliable D call. Germline CDR1 LGHDT, CDR2 YNNKEL (reference sequence). The V end was cut by 2 bases, the J end by 0 bases, with 8 bases between. This CDR3 comprises 15 residues. The CDR3 loop is CASSQSRVAKNIQYF. CDR3 nucleotides: TGTGCCAGCAGCCAAAGTAGAGTAGCCAAAAACATTCAGTACTTC.